This T cell receptor (beta chain) is from a study of T-cell memory formation after mild COVID-19. Whole-study findings and limits: The SARS-CoV-2 specificity of second-wave clones reaching peak at day 37 remained unverified.

Constant-segment primers served in 5'RACE that generated TCR alpha and TCR beta cDNA libraries bearing sample barcodes and UMIs. TCRdb analysed the 5' RACE reads with MiXCR anew, one entry per CDR3 protein. The sample yields about 400,000 distinct CDR3 sequences, 15% to 20% seen once. Many counts were recorded for this clonotype. Its antigen is undetermined. From germline, CDR1 is SGHRS and CDR2 YFSETQ. This CDR3 spans 15 amino acids. The V gene lost 1 base and the J gene lost 5 bases, with 13 bases spanning the gap. The chain recombines TRBV5-1 with TRBJ1-5, with TRBD1 as a possible D gene (6 bases). Sequencing was carried out using PBMCs or a T cell subset sorted from them (not recorded which). This clonotype originated in a man between 18 and 29 years old who had mild COVID-19 (a few samples of this study predate the infection). Cell type and time point are not known. CDR3 nucleotides: TGCGCCAGCAGCTTGTTCTCAGGGGTCGATCAGCCCCAGCATTTT. Its translation is CASSLFSGVDQPQHF.